This TCR beta chain is from a study of regulatory T cells. Study-level findings and limits: Patient CD8+ T cells trended toward lower Shannon entropy than controls. Regulatory T cells showed the strongest V-J pair restriction and V/J gene skewing among patient repertoires.

Remarks on this clone: Its antigen remains unidentified.

The primer mix had 52 TRBV and 13 TRBJ primers. Sequenced by immunoSEQ multiplex PCR; TCRdb stores in-frame clones only, minus some. The repertoire consists of some 17,000 clones, with approximately 92% occurring once and the leading ten covering 30% to 40%. Sequencing was carried out using CD8+ T cells sorted from blood. The receptor's source is a person aged 18 to 29 with CD3G deficiency.

CDR3 nucleotides: TGTGCCAGCAGTGACGAGGCAGGGGGTACTAACTATGGCTACACCTTC. Translating it yields CASSDEAGGTNYGYTF. V usage is TRBV6-4 and J usage is TRBJ1-2, with 7 bases aligning to TRBD1. The germline V gene has CDR1 MRHNA and CDR2 SNTAGT. This CDR3 is 16 amino acids long. With V trimmed by 2 bases and J by 0 bases, 6 bases remained unmatched.